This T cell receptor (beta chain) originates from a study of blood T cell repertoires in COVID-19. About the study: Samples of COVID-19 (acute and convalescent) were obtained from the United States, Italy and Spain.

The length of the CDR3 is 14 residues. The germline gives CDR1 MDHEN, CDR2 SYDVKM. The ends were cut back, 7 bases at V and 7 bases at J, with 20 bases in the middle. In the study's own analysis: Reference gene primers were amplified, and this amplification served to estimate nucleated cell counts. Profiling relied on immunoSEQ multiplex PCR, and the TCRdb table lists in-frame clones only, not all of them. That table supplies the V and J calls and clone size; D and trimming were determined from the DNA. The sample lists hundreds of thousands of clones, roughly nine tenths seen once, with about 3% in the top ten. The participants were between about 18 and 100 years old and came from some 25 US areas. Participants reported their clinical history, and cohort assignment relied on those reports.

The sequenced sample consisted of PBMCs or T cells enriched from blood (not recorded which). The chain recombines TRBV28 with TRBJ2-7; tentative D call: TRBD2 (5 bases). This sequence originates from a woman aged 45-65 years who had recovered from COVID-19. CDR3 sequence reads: CASTTGGRTEEQYF. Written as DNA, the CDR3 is TGTGCCAGCACCACCGGCGGCCGGACTGAGGAGCAGTACTTC.